This T cell receptor beta chain was found in a study of cytomegalovirus exposure and HLA in healthy donors. As for this clone: As yet, its antigen is unknown.

Overall study results and limits: Later on, analysis showed that most CMV-associated TCR beta chains appeared to be HLA-restricted. Researchers catalogued some 160 TCR beta chains as cytomegalovirus-associated. The availability of immune exposure information extended only to CMV serostatus.

Researchers ran the PCR with 60 Vbeta and 13 Jbeta primers. The assay was immunoSEQ multiplex PCR, and TCRdb's table has in-frame clones only and misses some. In the table there are 200,000 or so clones, 84% of which are singletons. The source material was PBMCs. The TCR comes from a boy between 10 and 17 years old in good health and CMV-seronegative.

The CDR3 DNA follows: TGTGCCAGCAGCCAACTCCCAGGGGTTACCGGGGAGCTGTTTTTT. Amino acid sequence: CASSQLPGVTGELFF. The chain has TRBV11-3 and TRBJ2-2; D is possibly TRBD1 (6 bases). V lost 5 bases and J lost 5, with 15 bases in between. In germline, CDR1 is SGHNT, CDR2 YENEEA. CDR3 length: 15 amino acids.